A selection of T cell receptor beta chains follows, all from one sample in a study of molecular identifiers for immune sequencing clone quantification. TCRdb re-called the PCR reads through MiXCR, storing one row per CDR3 protein. The sample holds more than 450,000 distinct CDR3 sequences, about a fifth seen once. Sequences were obtained from naive CD8+ T cells from blood, with Jurkat cell RNA spiked in. The receptor set was obtained from a human donor in good health. Some libraries in this study had Jurkat cell RNA spiked in. CDR3s include the opening cysteine and the closing phenylalanine or tryptophan. A D gene is named only where the DNA matches it firmly. Rows may omit the clone size; those that give it use once, few, many or a size class.

TRBD2,few,TRBJ2-7,TRBV7-9,TGTGCCAGCAGCTTAAGTCGGGCGGGGGAGTCGTACGAGCAGTACTTC,CASSLSRAGESYEQYF
NA,few,TRBJ1-2,TRBV11-2,TGTGCCAGCAGCCCGGTCGGGACTGTATTCTGGGGCTACACCTTC,CASSPVGTVFWGYTF
NA,many,TRBJ2-5,TRBV4-1,TGCGCCAGCAGCCAAGTCTGGGCAGGGCTAGAGACCCAGTACTTC,CASSQVWAGLETQYF
NA,NA,TRBJ2-3,TRBV7-7,TGTGCTAGCAGCTTAGAGGTCGCGGGGCGGAGGGTGACAGATACGCAGTATTTT,CASSLEVAGRRVTDTQYF
NA,many,TRBJ2-3,TRBV9,TGTGCCAGCAGCGACCCCACAGATACGCAGTATTTT,CASSDPTDTQYF
NA,many,TRBJ2-3,TRBV2,TGTGCCAGCAAGAGATATAGCACAGATACGCAGTATTTT,CASKRYSTDTQYF
TRBD2,few,TRBJ2-3,TRBV19,TGTGCCAGTAGTCTGACTAGCGGGGGGCGAGATACGCAGTATTTT,CASSLTSGGRDTQYF
NA,NA,TRBJ1-2,TRBV10-3,TGCGCCATCAGTGATCGGACCGCGATTAACTATGGCTACACCTTC,CAISDRTAINYGYTF
NA,NA,TRBJ2-7,TRBV7-9,TGTGCCAGCAGCTTAGCGGAGGAATCCTACGAGCAGTACTTC,CASSLAEESYEQYF
NA,many,TRBJ1-6,TRBV4-3,TGCGCCAGCAGCCAAGATGCTGCGAAAAATTCACCCCTCCACTTT,CASSQDAAKNSPLHF
NA,NA,TRBJ2-7,TRBV19,TGTGCCAGTAGTATAGATCGGGGGTTCAGCTACGAGCAGTACTTC,CASSIDRGFSYEQYF
NA,many,TRBJ2-3,TRBV12-3/TRBV12-4,TGTGCCAGCAACCCTATACCCGGGACTCCTCCCACAGATACGCAGTATTTT,CASNPIPGTPPTDTQYF
NA,many,TRBJ2-3,TRBV7-9,TGTGCCAGCAGCTTAAACCCCCAGACCCTCACAGATACGCAGTATTTT,CASSLNPQTLTDTQYF
TRBD1,many,TRBJ2-7,TRBV27,TGTGCCAGCAGGAGGGACAGGGTCCACGAGCAGTACTTC,CASRRDRVHEQYF
TRBD1,many,TRBJ1-1,TRBV15,TGTGCCACCAGCCCCGGGACAGTAAGCACTGAAGCTTTCTTT,CATSPGTVSTEAFF
NA,NA,TRBJ1-2,TRBV7-9,TGTGCCAGCAGCTTACAGGGAACCTATGGCTACACCTTC,CASSLQGTYGYTF
TRBD2,NA,TRBJ2-1,TRBV6-2/TRBV6-3,TGTGCCAGCAGTCTCGGACTGGGCGGGAGGGCCGATGAGCAGTTCTTC,CASSLGLGGRADEQFF
NA,NA,TRBJ2-1,TRBV6-2/TRBV6-3,TGTGCCAGCAGTACGACTCCGACGGTGGTGTTCTTC,CASSTTPTVVFF
TRBD1,few,TRBJ2-7,TRBV7-2,TGTGCCAGCAGCTTGTACCGGGACAGGGACTACGAGCAGTACTTC,CASSLYRDRDYEQYF
NA,NA,TRBJ2-2,TRBV7-9,TGTGCCAGCAGCTTTGGGGGGGCCGGGCACACCGGGGAGCTGCTTTTT,CASSFGGAGHTGELLF
NA,NA,TRBJ1-4,TRBV28,TGTGCCAGCAGCCCCGTGGGGTTAAACCCTAATGAAAAACTGTTTTTT,CASSPVGLNPNEKLFF
TRBD1,many,TRBJ1-1,TRBV12-3/TRBV12-4,TGTGCCAGCACCGACAGGGGTACCCGAAGCACTGAAGCTTTCTTT,CASTDRGTRSTEAFF
NA,many,TRBJ1-1,TRBV6-2/TRBV6-3,TGTGCCAGCAGTTACCCGGGACTCACTGAAGCTTTCTTT,CASSYPGLTEAFF
TRBD1,many,TRBJ1-4,TRBV28,TGTGCCAGCAGTCCAAGACAGGGGGGGAATGAAAAACTGTTTTTT,CASSPRQGGNEKLFF
TRBD2,many,TRBJ2-5,TRBV12-3/TRBV12-4,TGTGCCAGCAACTTACGAGGACTAGCGGTCCAAGAGACCCAGTACTTC,CASNLRGLAVQETQYF
TRBD2,few,TRBJ2-6,TRBV6-5,TGTGCCAGCAGTTACTCGTCGGTCGAGCGGGAGGGCCGGTCCGGGGCCAACGTCCTGACTTTC,CASSYSSVEREGRSGANVLTF
NA,NA,TRBJ2-7,TRBV5-6,TGTGCCAGCAGCCAATCGTGGGGCTACGAGCAGTACTTC,CASSQSWGYEQYF
NA,NA,TRBJ1-1,TRBV2,TGTGCCAGCAGTGGGGCCGGGGACACTGAAGCTTTCTTT,CASSGAGDTEAFF
NA,few,TRBJ1-6,TRBV2,TGTGCCAGCAGTGGGGGCAGATTCGCCTATAATTCACCCCTCCACTTT,CASSGGRFAYNSPLHF
TRBD2,NA,TRBJ2-7,TRBV7-2,TGTGCCAGCAGCTTAGGTCTAGCGGACCCCTACGAGCAGTACTTC,CASSLGLADPYEQYF
NA,NA,TRBJ1-5,TRBV9,TGTGCCAGCGGGTATGGGGGGACTCAGCCCCAGCATTTT,CASGYGGTQPQHF
TRBD1,NA,TRBJ2-7,TRBV29-1,TGCAGCGTTGAAGCCGAAGAGACAGGGACGGTCTACGAGCAGTACTTC,CSVEAEETGTVYEQYF
NA,few,TRBJ2-2,TRBV12-3/TRBV12-4,TGTGCCAGCAGTTTTATAGGGGGGATCACCGGGGAGCTGTTTTTT,CASSFIGGITGELFF
NA,NA,TRBJ1-4,TRBV12-3/TRBV12-4,TGTGCCAGCAGCAAACAGGTCGGCGGGGAAAAACCGTTTTTT,CASSKQVGGEKPFF
NA,few,TRBJ1-5,TRBV30,TGTGCCTGGAGTAATGGGGTTCAGCCCCAGCATTTT,CAWSNGVQPQHF
NA,NA,TRBJ2-7,TRBV6-2/TRBV6-3,TGTGCCAGCAGTCATACAAGTGGACAGCCAGCCTACGAGCAGTACTTC,CASSHTSGQPAYEQYF
TRBD2,few,TRBJ2-5,TRBV4-1,TGCGCCAGCAGCCAGGAAGCGGGAGGGGGAGAGACCCAGTACTTC,CASSQEAGGGETQYF
NA,many,TRBJ1-5,TRBV4-1,TGCGCCAGCAGCCAAGAGTTGAGGCTTAGCAATCAGCCCCAGCATTTT,CASSQELRLSNQPQHF
NA,NA,TRBJ1-5,TRBV19,TGTGCCAGTAGACTTGGGAGGGGGTATCAGCCCCAGCATTTT,CASRLGRGYQPQHF
TRBD1,NA,TRBJ1-5,TRBV4-1,TGCGCCAGCAGCCAAGTAACAGGGGCGGGCAATCAGCCCCAGCATTTT,CASSQVTGAGNQPQHF
NA,many,TRBJ2-3,TRBV29-1,TGCAGCGCCGAACTAGATACGCAGTATTTT,CSAELDTQYF
NA,NA,TRBJ2-2,TRBV7-2,TGTGCCAGCAGCTTAGCGGTCGGGGGGGAGCTGTTTTTT,CASSLAVGGELFF
TRBD2,many,TRBJ2-3,TRBV29-1,TGCAGCGTTGACGGCGGGGGGGGACTCACAGATACGCAGTATTTT,CSVDGGGGLTDTQYF
TRBD1,NA,TRBJ1-2,TRBV9,TGTGCCAGCAGCGTAATGGACAGGGGGGTGGATGGCTACACCTTC,CASSVMDRGVDGYTF
NA,few,TRBJ2-3,TRBV27,TGTGCCAGCAGTCACAGGGAATGGACAGATACGCAGTATTTT,CASSHREWTDTQYF
NA,few,TRBJ2-2,TRBV11-3,TGTGCCAGCAGCGTCTCCCAGGCGACGATGGCGAACACCGGGGAGCTGTTTTTT,CASSVSQATMANTGELFF
NA,many,TRBJ1-2,TRBV6-2/TRBV6-3,TGTGCCAGCAGTTACACCCGACTCGATTGCACCTTC,CASSYTRLDCTF
NA,many,TRBJ2-6,TRBV7-2,TGTGCCAGCAGCGATATGCACGAACACCCCGACTCTGGGGCCAACGTCCTGACTTTC,CASSDMHEHPDSGANVLTF
TRBD2,many,TRBJ2-7,TRBV29-1,TGCAGCGTTGTGACTAGCGGTACCTACGAGCAGTACTTC,CSVVTSGTYEQYF
TRBD1,many,TRBJ1-1,TRBV12-3/TRBV12-4,TGTGCCAGCAGACGCCCGGGACAGGTGAACACTGAAGCTTTCTTT,CASRRPGQVNTEAFF
TRBD1,many,TRBJ1-1,TRBV28,TGTGCCAGCAGACCCGGGACAGGCTTGCCCGAGGCTTTCTTT,CASRPGTGLPEAFF